This T cell receptor (beta chain) emerged from a study of CD8+ T cells in alopecia areata. Extraction and reverse transcription of RNA yielded cDNA as the sequencing template. Assay used: immunoSEQ multiplex PCR; TCRdb lists only in-frame clones, some missing. This table has some 150,000 clones, more than 85% appearing once. V was pared by 0 bases and J by 6 bases, with 3 bases of the junction left unmatched. Germline V gene data show CDR1 as SGHTS and CDR2 as YDEGEE. This CDR3 contains 13 residues. The treatment denotes: oral pan-JAK inhibitor, 5-10 mg twice daily. This clone was counted a single time.

The starting material was CD8+ T cells sorted from blood, obtained at week 4, from a patient treated with tofacitinib. The TCR originated in a human donor with alopecia areata. The chain employs TRBV5-8 and TRBJ2-7; 7 nucleotides agree with TRBD1. CDR3 DNA: TGTGCCAGCAGCTTGGGGCAGGGGGTCGAGCAGTACTTC. It codes for CASSLGQGVEQYF.